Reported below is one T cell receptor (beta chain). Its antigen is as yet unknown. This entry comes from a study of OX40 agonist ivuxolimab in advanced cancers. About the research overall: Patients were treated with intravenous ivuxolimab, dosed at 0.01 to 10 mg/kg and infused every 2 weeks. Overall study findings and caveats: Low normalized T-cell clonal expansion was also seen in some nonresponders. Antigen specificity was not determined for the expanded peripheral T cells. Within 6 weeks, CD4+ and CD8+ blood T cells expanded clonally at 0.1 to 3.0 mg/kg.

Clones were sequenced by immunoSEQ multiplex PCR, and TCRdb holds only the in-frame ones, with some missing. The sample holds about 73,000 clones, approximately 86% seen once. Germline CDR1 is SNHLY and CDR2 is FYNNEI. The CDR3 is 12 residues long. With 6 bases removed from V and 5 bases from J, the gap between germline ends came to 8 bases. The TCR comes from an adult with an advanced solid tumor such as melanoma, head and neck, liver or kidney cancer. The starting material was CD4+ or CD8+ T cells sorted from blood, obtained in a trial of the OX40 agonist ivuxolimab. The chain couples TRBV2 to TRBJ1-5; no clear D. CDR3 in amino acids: CASSNSYQPQHF. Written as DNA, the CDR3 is TGTGCCAGCAGCAACTCGTATCAGCCCCAGCATTTT. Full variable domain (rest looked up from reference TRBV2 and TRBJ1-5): EPEVTQTPSHQVTQMGQEVILRCVPISNHLYFYWYRQILGQKVEFLVSFYNNEISEKSEIFDDQFSVERPDGSNFTLKIRSTKLEDSAMYFCASSNSYQPQHFGDGTRLSIL.